Included here is one T cell receptor (beta chain) sequence, with context. The antigen this receptor binds is unknown. No base-level quality is on record; no much larger clone is a single base apart. The source of the sample is a study of cytomegalovirus exposure and HLA in healthy donors (TCRdb year 2017). About the study as a whole: An earlier analysis of approximately 550 of the donors reported about 250 Gb of sequence data and more than 90 million unique TCR beta sequences from roughly 200 million T cells. An early release that covered fewer than 800 HLA-typed donors contained about 290 gigabases of sequencing data and tens of millions of unique TCR sequences. Of the approximately 370 genotyped donors, 81% were placed in the genetic ancestry cluster associated with self-reported Caucasian donors. The study aimed to test whether cataloging public T cell receptors could reveal signatures of past pathogen exposure. The study profiled the T cell repertoires of approximately 700 subjects by immunosequencing and related them to cytomegalovirus serostatus. Besides the first cohort of roughly 700 subjects, a separate validation cohort made up of 120 or so different subjects was used. High-throughput TCR immunosequencing, statistical association of individual TCRs with disease status, and machine learning were combined to predict cytomegalovirus infection status. A later analysis re-analyzed previously published TCR beta repertoires from 666 donors and added high-resolution HLA genotyping to study TCR occurrence patterns. Rather than using new phenotypic data, the later analysis identified candidate immune exposures from TCR beta sequences and from how often those sequences occurred across donors. An earlier analysis of approximately 500 of the donors applied high-throughput TCR beta sequencing to assess whether each TCR beta V gene segment acted as functional or pseudogenic. Donor age, sex, ethnicity and CMV serostatus were compiled alongside the repertoire data. In a later genetic analysis, genome-wide SNP genotypes for about three fifths of the roughly 670 donors were used, and that subset was treated as a discovery cohort. All discovery cohort repertoires had been generated on a single sequencing platform. Both class I and class II loci were covered by HLA typing, at four-digit resolution. Typing coverage differed by locus: A, B, C, DRB1 and DQB1 were typed in roughly 629-630 donors, DQA1 in approximately 520, DPA1 in over 600, and DPB1 in just under 490. Because of strong linkage in the cohort, roughly five DR-DQ haplotypes were treated as single units for association and clustering. Among around 400 genotyped donors of the cohort, an average of 235,054 unique TCR beta nucleotide sequences were sequenced per donor, 15% to 20% of them non-productive. Overall results and qualifications from the work: In an earlier analysis of fewer than 750 of the donors, most TCR beta V segments were observed in productive rearrangements about 87% or about 30% of the time, broadly matching IMGT annotations. A cluster of highly shared sequence variants was judged likely to represent a technical artifact of the sequencing pipeline. Because counts were too low, roughly 18 rarely observed V segments, including chromosome 9 orphons, were left out of the earlier analysis of about 500 of the donors. Because HLA typing was unavailable for some donors at each locus, only the typed subset was used in association tests. The study listed around 160 TCR beta chains as associated with cytomegalovirus. In a later analysis, TCR association rates were found to vary across HLA loci, with the most associated TCRs seen for DRB1 alleles and the fewest for HLA-C alleles. The authors suggested that the approach could potentially be generalized to other disease states and immunological phenotypes. In a later genetic analysis, fewer N-insertions in productive TCRs were reported among donors in an Asian-associated ancestry cluster than the approximately 710-donor mean. V-gene and J-gene trimming of TCR beta chains was associated with a missense DCLRE1C variant in a later genetic analysis, and the association was replicated in an independent cohort. Strong co-occurrence of HLA alleles, especially DR and DQ, made assigning TCR associations to individual alleles difficult. Compared with equally common non-associated chains, HLA-associated TCR beta chains in a later analysis were more clonally expanded and had lower generation probabilities. Immune exposure information for the cohort was limited to CMV serostatus. The presence/absence analyses assumed that sequencing depth was roughly uniform across donors, and that assumption may not be true. In a later analysis, 16,951 TCR beta sequences were associated with specific HLA alleles at a false discovery rate of 0.05. In this cohort, only TCR beta chains were sequenced, and detectable features were limited by the absence of alpha or paired-chain data. Three of the identified cytomegalovirus-associated TCR beta chains were confirmed in vitro to be specific for cytomegalovirus antigens. The classifier was reported to diagnose cytomegalovirus status with high specificity and sensitivity in both the original and validation cohorts. Across donors, most TCR sequences were observed very rarely, whereas some public TCRs were present in many individuals. Some IMGT-functional V segments, including TRBV6-2 and TRBV6-3, could not be told apart with the 87-base-pair reads, so those segments were excluded. Correlated functional status among segregating V segments might reflect linkage disequilibrium, but an unknown experimental factor could not be ruled out. According to a later analysis, parvovirus B19, influenza, CMV and Epstein-Barr virus appeared linked to several top co-occurrence clusters. Most CMV-associated TCR beta chains appeared to be HLA-restricted in a later analysis, and the HLA associations seemed to be driven largely by CMV exposure. A further reported finding was that TCR beta sequences accurately predicted the HLA-A and HLA-B alleles for most subjects in the first cohort.

Including cysteine and phenylalanine, the CDR3 has 17 amino acids. Only the CDR3 DNA stays, 51 bases, in frame from base 1. CDR1 and CDR2, looked up from the germline V gene (reference sequence), are LNHDA and SQIVND. V has 0 bases trimmed and J has 3 bases trimmed; junction bases matching no gene number 11. Preparation of the library involved the immunoSEQ multiplex PCR assay. A mixture of 60 forward primers for TCR Vbeta segments and 13 reverse primers for TCR Jbeta segments was used in the multiplex PCR. Amplification of the CDR3 region of rearranged TCR beta genes was performed with a multiplex PCR assay on genomic DNA. On the Illumina HiSeq System, the amplified TCR beta libraries were sequenced as 87-base-pair reads. Per the source publication's procedure: A later analysis counted tens of millions of unique TCR beta chains across the 690 or so repertoires, and 10 million to 12 million of these chains were shared by at least two donors. Raw reads were error-corrected and collapsed into unique sequences with a nearest-neighbor algorithm that merged closely related sequences to remove PCR and sequencing errors. To assign V, D and J gene segments, CDR3 sequences were aligned to IMGT reference sequences. For a sequence to be retained, a match of at least six nucleotides to both a V gene segment and a J gene segment was required. Rearrangements were classified as productive when the CDR3 lacked stop codons and remained in frame with V and J, and all other rearrangements were classified as non-productive. Following IMGT convention, CDR3 was defined as the stretch from the second conserved V-encoded cysteine to the conserved J-encoded phenylalanine. In an earlier analysis of 550 to 650 of the donors, sequences lacking an unambiguous match to a single V gene segment were excluded. An earlier analysis of approximately 590 of the donors called V segments functional above 56.7% productive rearrangements and segregating when the between-donor standard deviation exceeded 5%. To diagnose cytomegalovirus status from the catalog of TCR beta chain sequences, a statistical classification framework was built. In a later analysis, TCR nucleotide sequences were compared against IMGT/GENE-DB human TR gene sequences so that V and J genes could be assigned. In a later analysis, CDR3 sequences and most-parsimonious VDJ recombination scenarios were assigned using the TCRdist pipeline. In a later analysis, each TCR beta chain was defined by its CDR3 amino acid sequence together with its V-gene family, and reads lacking a unique V-gene family were excluded. To address suspected cross-contamination and a sequencing artifact, a later analysis removed around 600 highly shared, low-generation-probability nucleotide sequences. For each public chain, a later analysis derived a clonal expansion index from normalized ranks of inferred template counts within each repertoire. In a later analysis, generation probabilities were computed with a VDJ recombination model fitted to out-of-frame rearrangements, and the resulting probabilities were checked against IGoR. A later analysis scored TCR-TCR, TCR-HLA and TCR-CMV co-occurrence with hypergeometric tests, applying a repertoire-size bias correction to TCR pairs. False discovery rates were estimated in a later analysis by permuting HLA or CMV assignments 20 times. In a later analysis, co-occurring TCRs were grouped using DBSCAN, with TCRdist sequence similarity added in when clustering inside HLA-allele-positive subsets. Co-occurrence clustering excluded repertoires with fewer than 30,000 or more than 120,000 public chains, plus five with anomalous nucleotide sharing. Entries here come from immuneACCESS through TCRdb and include only in-frame sequences with V and J called. Some clones fail to appear in such tables; in the studies checked, an unresolved V gene covers under half of the shortfall, and the cause of the remainder is unknown. V and J calls and clone size follow that table, whereas D and trimming were derived from the DNA. In all, the sample holds about 220,000 clones, and 70% to 80% of those were seen once. The ten largest clones add up to approximately 1.7% of the sample.

The cohort consisted of approximately 690 healthy bone marrow donors. At the time of sampling, every cohort member was nominally healthy, though immune exposures that went unrecorded were likely present. The donor was CMV seronegative and belonged to the group of 352 seronegative cohort members. A peripheral blood sample was collected from each donor, and TCR beta sequencing was performed on peripheral blood mononuclear cells. Genomic DNA was extracted from the blood cell samples with the Qiagen DNeasy Blood Extraction Kit. Sequencing was done on a sample of PBMCs. The TCR originated in a woman aged 25-40 years in good health and CMV-seronegative. This sequence uses TRBV19 and TRBJ2-7; 7 central nucleotides agree with TRBD2. The CDR3 has the sequence CASSIDFSPGGVYEQYF. The DNA sequence reads TGTGCCAGTAGTATAGATTTCTCTCCGGGGGGAGTCTACGAGCAGTACTTC.